The clone carrying this TCR beta chain occurred a few times. Its antigen is undetermined. This specimen belongs to a study of T cells after yellow fever vaccination. Study in general: For low cell numbers, libraries were made with SMART-Seq v4 Ultra Low Input. Study findings and constraints: Post-booster reappearance was seen for most primary-vaccination clones (nearly 97% CD4, 75% to 90% CD8). Some clonotypes, a small share, were shared between CD4 and CD8 compartments.

5'RACE template switching produced TCR cDNA carrying a universal primer site and UMIs. Via MiXCR, TCRdb re-called the 5' RACE reads, giving one row per CDR3 protein. The sample consists of 120,000 or so distinct CDR3 sequences, more than 7.5% of them appearing once. The sample here was CD8+ T cells sorted from PBMCs, taken on the day of the yellow fever booster vaccination. The sequence came from a man aged 18 to 30 who received the YFV17D yellow fever vaccine.

CDR3 nucleotide sequence: TGTGCCAGCAGTCCCCTGGACGAGGCGGGTGGCTACACCTTC. It encodes CASSPLDEAGGYTF. V is TRBV27 and J is TRBJ1-2; D is unclear. CDR1 is MNHEY, CDR2 SMNVEV, per germline (reference sequence). The V end was cut by 5 bases, the J end by 7 bases, with 17 bases between. The CDR3 is 14 residues long.